This T cell receptor (beta chain) was sequenced during a study of blood T cell repertoires in COVID-19. The overall study: Italy, Spain and the United States were the sources of the convalescent and acute COVID-19 samples. From T cells, B-cell-depleted T cells, or PBMCs came the material, which was cDNA or gDNA.

The germline gives CDR1 MNHNY, CDR2 SVGAGI (reference sequence). Trimming took 6 bases from V and 2 from J; bases not matched to a gene: 9. The CDR3 covers 15 residues. Clones were read by immunoSEQ multiplex PCR, and TCRdb kept only the in-frame ones, dropping some. This table has 200,000 to 300,000 clones, around 87% appearing once. The sequencing sample was made of peripheral blood. V and J are TRBV6-6 and TRBJ2-5; TRBD1 aligns across 7 bases. The source is a woman between 50 and 59 years old with acute or convalescent COVID-19. CDR3: CASRLFGTAQETQYF. The CDR3 nucleotides read TGTGCCAGCAGGCTTTTCGGGACAGCGCAAGAGACCCAGTACTTC.